Here is one T cell receptor (beta chain) with its context. What it binds is not known. Using immunoSEQ multiplex PCR, the repertoire was profiled, and TCRdb retains in-frame clones only, with some absent. The table records about 240,000 clones, roughly 80% of them present only once. The sample is drawn from a study of Tregs in tolerant kidney transplant recipients. Findings and caveats of the study: Findings come from small patient numbers and require larger validation. Expanding Tregs on activated donor B cells appeared to best identify donor-specific TCRbeta clones. Biological reproducibility was not directly addressed in this study.

CDR1 and CDR2 from the germline V gene are SGHDN and FVKESK. The CDR3 length is 16 residues. The V gene lost 1 base and the J gene lost 8 bases, with 19 bases spanning the gap. CD4+CD25+CD127- Tregs, CD4+CD25- non-Tregs, CD4 and CD8 cells were sorted. The rearrangement joins TRBV14 to TRBJ2-3; D may be TRBD1 or TRBD2 (5 bases each). The receptor was isolated from a human donor in good health. Sequencing was performed on CD4+ T cells from blood. As DNA, the CDR3 is TGTGCCAGCAGCCAAGGAACCGGGACCAATCGTGGTACGCAGTATTTT. Translation gives CASSQGTGTNRGTQYF.